What follows describes a single T cell receptor (beta chain). The antigen is not known. The data belong to a study of T cell responses to AZD1222 COVID-19 vaccine. Findings and limits, study-wide: Regions 160-218 and 743-854 held dominance among vaccine-associated CD4 TCRs, which spanned spike. Increased Spike-specific TCR breadth and depth were observed after two AZD1222 doses. AZD1222 recipients seropositive at baseline numbered only 5 to 7.

Germline-derived CDR1 and CDR2 are MNHEY and SVGEGT. The CDR3 sequence is 14 residues long. V shed 4 bases, J shed 5 bases, and the junction held 2 bases outside the gene matches. Profiling relied on immunoSEQ multiplex PCR, and the TCRdb table lists in-frame clones only, not all of them. The sample comprises tens of thousands of clones, approximately 91% of which are singletons, and 22% rests with the top ten. The sequence derives from an adult in good health. The chain carries TRBV6-2 or TRBV6-3 and TRBJ1-6; 7 bases match TRBD1. The sample consisted of peripheral blood, taken on day 0 of AZD1222 vaccination. CDR3 protein: CASSSRGDNSPLHF. As DNA, the CDR3 is TGTGCCAGCAGTTCCAGGGGGGATAATTCACCCCTCCACTTT.